This is a list of T cell receptor beta chains from one sample in a study of blood T cell repertoires in COVID-19. Profiling relied on immunoSEQ multiplex PCR, and the TCRdb table lists in-frame clones only, not all of them. The data hold some 150,000 clones, with approximately 90% observed a single time. Sequencing was carried out using PBMCs or T cells enriched from blood (not recorded which). The receptors were gathered from a woman aged 18-29 years who had recovered from COVID-19. Both conserved end residues are part of each CDR3. The D gene is left open where the match is weak. Clone size is given for some rows only: seen once, a few or many times, or a class if the clone is expanded.

cdr3_length j_call v_call d_call clone_size cdr3_nt cdr3_aa
14 TRBJ1-6 TRBV4-1 TRBD1 NA TGCGCCAGCAGCCTCGGACAGGCAGATTCACCCCTCCACTTT CASSLGQADSPLHF
16 TRBJ2-4 TRBV4-1 NA NA TGCGCCAGCAGCCTTTCCTCCCCGGGGACCAAAAACATTCAGTACTTC CASSLSSPGTKNIQYF
15 TRBJ1-2 TRBV4-1 NA NA TGCGCCAGCAGCCAGCGGGAGGGGCTAGACTATGGCTACACCTTC CASSQREGLDYGYTF
13 TRBJ1-2 TRBV7-9 NA NA TGTGCCAGCAGCCTCCAGGGATACTATGGCTACACCTTC CASSLQGYYGYTF
14 TRBJ1-2 TRBV30 TRBD1 NA TGTGCCTGGAGTGTAGGGACAGGGCCCTATGGCTACACCTTC CAWSVGTGPYGYTF
15 TRBJ2-7 TRBV28 TRBD1 NA TGTGCCAGCGGGACAGGCATTACACTCTCCTACGAGCAGTACTTC CASGTGITLSYEQYF
14 TRBJ2-1 TRBV9 NA NA TGTGCCAGCAGCCCGAGGCGGCTTCGTAATTCAGCGTTCTTC CASSPRRLRNSAFF
16 TRBJ2-5 TRBV9 NA NA TGTGCCAGCAGCGTAGGGGCCTGGGGGCACCAAGAGACCCAGTACTTC CASSVGAWGHQETQYF
14 TRBJ2-3 TRBV5-1 TRBD1 once TGCGCCACGGGCCGGGACAGGGAAACAGATACGCAGTATTTT CATGRDRETDTQYF
15 TRBJ2-7 TRBV29-1 TRBD1 NA TGCAGCGTTGTACAGGATCCAGGGGGCTCCTACGAGCAGTACTTC CSVVQDPGGSYEQYF
14 TRBJ1-5 TRBV6-6 NA NA TGTGCCAGCAGTCGTACTGTGGGCAATCAGCCCCAGCATTTT CASSRTVGNQPQHF
13 TRBJ2-7 TRBV16 NA NA TGTGCCAGCAGCCAATGGAGGTTTTACGAGCAGTACTTC CASSQWRFYEQYF
15 TRBJ1-6 TRBV5-1 NA NA TGCGCCAGCAAATATGGTCCACAGGGCGCTTCACCCCTCCACTTT CASKYGPQGASPLHF
13 TRBJ2-2 TRBV5-4 NA NA TGTGCCAGCAGCCCCATGAACACCGGGGAGCTGTTTTTT CASSPMNTGELFF
13 TRBJ2-2 TRBV19 TRBD2 NA TGTGCCAGTAGCCCAGGGAGGGCCGGGGAGCTGTTTTTT CASSPGRAGELFF
13 TRBJ1-5 TRBV3-1/TRBV3-2 NA NA TGTGCCAGCAGCCCGGTCCGGAGACAGCCCCAGCATTTT CASSPVRRQPQHF
11 TRBJ2-7 TRBV3-1/TRBV3-2 NA NA TGTGCCAGCAGTCGTGGCGGCGAGCAGTACTTC CASSRGGEQYF
17 TRBJ1-6 TRBV30 NA NA TGTGCCTGGAGTGCGTCCCGGACAAGCTCCTATAATTCACCCCTCCACTTT CAWSASRTSSYNSPLHF
15 TRBJ1-6 TRBV9 NA NA TGTGCCAGCAGCGTAGAGGGGCGAGGTAATTCACCCCTCCACTTT CASSVEGRGNSPLHF
16 TRBJ1-2 TRBV19 TRBD1 NA TGTGCCAGTAGTATAGCGCCTACGGGACAGGGGTATGGCTACACCTTC CASSIAPTGQGYGYTF
14 TRBJ2-7 TRBV30 NA NA TGTGCCTGGAGTGTACTTGGCAGGGTCTACGAGCAGTACTTC CAWSVLGRVYEQYF
15 TRBJ2-3 TRBV5-6 TRBD2 NA TGTGCCAGCAGCCTAGGGACTAGCTTCACAGATACGCAGTATTTT CASSLGTSFTDTQYF
16 TRBJ1-2 TRBV25-1 NA NA TGTGCCAGCAGTGTTCGGGTAGGGGGGGTTACGGAGGGCTACACCTTC CASSVRVGGVTEGYTF
15 TRBJ1-6 TRBV4-1 TRBD1 NA TGCGCCAGCAGCCCTACAGGGGGAAGTTATTCACCCCTCCACTTT CASSPTGGSYSPLHF
16 TRBJ2-3 TRBV5-5 TRBD2 NA TGTGCCAGCAGCTCAAAGACTAGCGGGCCCACAGATACGCAGTATTTT CASSSKTSGPTDTQYF
14 TRBJ1-5 TRBV30 TRBD1 few TGTGCCTGGAGCCGGGACAGGGAAACTCAGCCCCAGCATTTT CAWSRDRETQPQHF
13 TRBJ2-3 TRBV10-1 TRBD2 NA TGCGCCAGCAATGCCCTAGCGGGAGATACGCAGTATTTT CASNALAGDTQYF
14 TRBJ1-4 TRBV28 NA NA TGTGCCAGCAGTTTACAGGTCCTAAGGGAAAAACTGTTTTTT CASSLQVLREKLFF
19 TRBJ2-5 TRBV28 TRBD2 NA TGTGCCAGCAGTTTCTACAACTATGGCGGGGGGCAGGGAGAAGAGACCCAGTACTTC CASSFYNYGGGQGEETQYF
14 TRBJ2-2 TRBV7-2 NA NA TGTGCCAGCAGCTTGCGGGGGAACACCGGGGAGCTGTTTTTT CASSLRGNTGELFF
18 TRBJ2-3 TRBV18 TRBD1 NA TGTGCCAGCTCACCACCTACGACAGGGGCCCCGGGCACAGATACGCAGTATTTT CASSPPTTGAPGTDTQYF
14 TRBJ1-2 TRBV6-1 TRBD1 few TGTGCCAGCAGTGACCCCGGGACAGTCTATGGCTACACCTTC CASSDPGTVYGYTF
11 TRBJ2-7 TRBV6-5 TRBD1 NA TGTGCCAGCAGGGACAGGGAAAAGCAGTACTTC CASRDREKQYF
14 TRBJ1-2 TRBV29-1 NA few TGCAGCGTGGAGGTTGACTCCCTGAGCTATGGCTACACCTTC CSVEVDSLSYGYTF
14 TRBJ2-2 TRBV24-1 TRBD1 NA TGTGCCACCAGTGATGCAGGGGGCACCGGGGAGCTGTTTTTT CATSDAGGTGELFF
14 TRBJ1-5 TRBV5-1 NA NA TGCGCCAGCAGCTCCCCAGGGGACGGTCAGCCCCAGCATTTT CASSSPGDGQPQHF
14 TRBJ2-2 TRBV5-1 NA NA TGCGCCAGCTCTGTCGGGACAACAACCGGGGAGCTGTTTTTT CASSVGTTTGELFF
15 TRBJ2-7 TRBV6-1 TRBD2 few TGTGCCAGCAGTGAATCCGGGACTAGCGGTTACGAGCAGTACTTC CASSESGTSGYEQYF
13 TRBJ1-5 TRBV12-3/TRBV12-4 NA NA TGTGCCAGCAGTTTAGGGGCCCAGCAGCCCCAGCATTTT CASSLGAQQPQHF
12 TRBJ1-5 TRBV28 NA NA TGTGCCAGCAATGCAGGCAATCAGCCCCAGCATTTT CASNAGNQPQHF
15 TRBJ1-4 TRBV4-1 NA NA TGCGCCAGCAGCCAAGTACAGGGAATTCGTGAAAAACTGTTTTTT CASSQVQGIREKLFF